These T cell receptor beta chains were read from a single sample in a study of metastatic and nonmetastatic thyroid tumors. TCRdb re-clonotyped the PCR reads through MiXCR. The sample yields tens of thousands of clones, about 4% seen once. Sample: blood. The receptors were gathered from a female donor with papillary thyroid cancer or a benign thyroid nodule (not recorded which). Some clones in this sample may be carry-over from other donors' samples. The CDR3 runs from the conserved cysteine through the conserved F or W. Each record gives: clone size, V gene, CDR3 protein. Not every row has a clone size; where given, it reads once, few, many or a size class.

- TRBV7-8 CASSLNALREQFF
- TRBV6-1 CASRPGTPRLYEQYF
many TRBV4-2 CASSQEGTSYNEQFF
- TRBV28 CASEKVRGSSYEQYF
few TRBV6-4 CASSEAFEGYNEKLFF
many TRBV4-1 CASSQTSGRGPYEQYF
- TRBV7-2 CASGPRLAGGVTDTQYF
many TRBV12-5 CASGLVLGGGSTEAFF
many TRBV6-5 CASSYLGGRGYYGYTF
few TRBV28 CASSILQGTGELFF
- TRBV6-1 CASSEGGGTNEKLFF
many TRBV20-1 CSARDMGDSGANVLTF
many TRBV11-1 CASSPTRESGYTF
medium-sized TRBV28 CASCGAGGDTDTQYF
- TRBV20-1 CSARSGWYSNQPRHF
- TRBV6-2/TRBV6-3 CASYRSDSYNEQFF
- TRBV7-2 CASSLALIRVSYEQYF
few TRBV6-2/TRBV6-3 CASRPGRNLYGYTF